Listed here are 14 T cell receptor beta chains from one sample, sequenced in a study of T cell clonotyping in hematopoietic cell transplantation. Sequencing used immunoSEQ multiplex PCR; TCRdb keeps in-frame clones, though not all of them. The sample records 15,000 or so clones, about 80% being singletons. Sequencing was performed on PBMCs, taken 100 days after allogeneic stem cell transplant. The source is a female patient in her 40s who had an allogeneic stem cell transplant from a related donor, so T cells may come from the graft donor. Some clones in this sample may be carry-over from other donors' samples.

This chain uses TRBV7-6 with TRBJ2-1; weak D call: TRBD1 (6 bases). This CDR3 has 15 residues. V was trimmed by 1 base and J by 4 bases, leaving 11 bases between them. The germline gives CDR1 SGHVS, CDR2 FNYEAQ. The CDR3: CASSLGTAVYNEQFF. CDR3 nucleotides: TGTGCCAGCAGCTTAGGGACAGCGGTATACAATGAGCAGTTCTTC. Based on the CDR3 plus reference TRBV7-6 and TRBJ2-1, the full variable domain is GAGVSQSPRYKVTKRGQDVALRCDPISGHVSLYWYRQALGQGPEFLTYFNYEAQQDKSGLPNDRFSAERPEGSISTLTIQRTEQRDSAMYRCASSLGTAVYNEQFFGPGTRLTVL.

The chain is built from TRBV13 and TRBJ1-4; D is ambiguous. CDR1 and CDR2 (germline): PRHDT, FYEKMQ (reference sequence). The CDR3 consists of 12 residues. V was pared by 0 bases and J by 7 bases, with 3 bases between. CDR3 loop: CASSLGVEKLFF. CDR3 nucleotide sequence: TGTGCCAGCAGCTTAGGGGTTGAAAAACTGTTTTTT.

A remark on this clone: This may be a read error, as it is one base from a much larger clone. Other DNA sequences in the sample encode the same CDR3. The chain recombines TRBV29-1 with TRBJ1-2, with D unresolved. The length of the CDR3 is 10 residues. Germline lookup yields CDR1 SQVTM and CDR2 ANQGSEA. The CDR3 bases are TGCAGTGTTGAAGGGTTCGGCTACACCTTC. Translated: CSVEGFGYTF. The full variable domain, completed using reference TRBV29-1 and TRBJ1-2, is SAVISQKPSRDICQRGTSLTIQCQVDSQVTMMFWYRQQPGQSLTLIATANQGSEATYESGFVIDKFPISRPNLTFSTLTVSNMSPEDSSIYLCSVEGFGYTFGSGTRLTVV.

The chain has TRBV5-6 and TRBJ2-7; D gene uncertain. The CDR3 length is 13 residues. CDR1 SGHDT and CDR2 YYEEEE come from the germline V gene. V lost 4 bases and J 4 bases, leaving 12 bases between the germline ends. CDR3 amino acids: CASSQPNTYEQYF. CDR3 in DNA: TGTGCCAGCAGCCAACCTAACACTTACGAGCAGTACTTC.

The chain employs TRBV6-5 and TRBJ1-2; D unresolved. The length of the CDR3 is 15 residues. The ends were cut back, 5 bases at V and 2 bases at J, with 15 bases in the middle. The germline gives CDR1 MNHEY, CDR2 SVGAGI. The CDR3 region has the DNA TGTGCCAGCAGTGTGCTGGGAGCCTTGAACTATGGCTACACCTTC. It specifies CASSVLGALNYGYTF.

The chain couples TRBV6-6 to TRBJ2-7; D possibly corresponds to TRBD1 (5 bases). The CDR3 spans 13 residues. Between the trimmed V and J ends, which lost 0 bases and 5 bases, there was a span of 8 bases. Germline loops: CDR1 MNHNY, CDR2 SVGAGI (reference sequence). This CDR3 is CASSYSDTNEQYF. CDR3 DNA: TGTGCCAGCAGTTACTCGGACACGAACGAGCAGTACTTC.

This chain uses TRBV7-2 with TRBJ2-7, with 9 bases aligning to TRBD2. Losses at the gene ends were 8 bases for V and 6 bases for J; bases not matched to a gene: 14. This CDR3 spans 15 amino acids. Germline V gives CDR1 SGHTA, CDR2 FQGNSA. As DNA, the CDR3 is TGTGCCAGCTCCCCAATCGGGACTAGCACTTCCGAGCAGTACTTC. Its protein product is CASSPIGTSTSEQYF. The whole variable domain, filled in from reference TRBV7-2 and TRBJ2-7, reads GAGVSQSPSNKVTEKGKDVELRCDPISGHTALYWYRQSLGQGLEFLIYFQGNSAPDKSGLPSDRFSAERTGGSVSTLTIQRTQQEDSAVYLCASSPIGTSTSEQYFGPGTRLTVT.

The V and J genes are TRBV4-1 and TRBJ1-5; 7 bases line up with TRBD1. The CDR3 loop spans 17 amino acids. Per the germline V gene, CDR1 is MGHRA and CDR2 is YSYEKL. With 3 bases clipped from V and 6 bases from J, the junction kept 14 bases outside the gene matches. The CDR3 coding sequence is TGCGCCAGCAGCCAGGGGGGGAACAGGGGACATACTCAGCCCCAGCATTTT. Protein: CASSQGGNRGHTQPQHF.

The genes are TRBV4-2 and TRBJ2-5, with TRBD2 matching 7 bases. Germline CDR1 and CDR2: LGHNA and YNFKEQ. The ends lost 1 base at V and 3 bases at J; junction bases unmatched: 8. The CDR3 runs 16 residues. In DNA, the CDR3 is TGTGCCAGCAGCCAAGGAACTAGCGCTTTGGAAGAGACCCAGTACTTC. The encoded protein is CASSQGTSALEETQYF.

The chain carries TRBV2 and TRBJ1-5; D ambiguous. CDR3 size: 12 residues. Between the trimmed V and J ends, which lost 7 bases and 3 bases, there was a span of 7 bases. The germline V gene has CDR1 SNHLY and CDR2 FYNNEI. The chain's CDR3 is CASTGVNQPQHF. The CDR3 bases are TGTGCCAGCACCGGAGTCAATCAGCCCCAGCATTTT.

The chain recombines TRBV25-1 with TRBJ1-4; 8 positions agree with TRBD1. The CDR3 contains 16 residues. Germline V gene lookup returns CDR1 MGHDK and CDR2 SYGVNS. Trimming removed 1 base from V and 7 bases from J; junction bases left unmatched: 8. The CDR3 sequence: CASSESRGQGGEKLFF. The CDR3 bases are TGTGCCAGCAGTGAATCCCGCGGACAGGGAGGTGAAAAACTGTTTTTT.

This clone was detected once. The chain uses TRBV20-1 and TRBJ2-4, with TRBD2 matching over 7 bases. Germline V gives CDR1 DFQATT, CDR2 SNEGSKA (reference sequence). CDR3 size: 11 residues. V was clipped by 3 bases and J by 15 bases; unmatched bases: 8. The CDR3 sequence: CSASAGAAPYF. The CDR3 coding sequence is TGCAGTGCTAGTGCGGGAGCCGCGCCGTACTTC.

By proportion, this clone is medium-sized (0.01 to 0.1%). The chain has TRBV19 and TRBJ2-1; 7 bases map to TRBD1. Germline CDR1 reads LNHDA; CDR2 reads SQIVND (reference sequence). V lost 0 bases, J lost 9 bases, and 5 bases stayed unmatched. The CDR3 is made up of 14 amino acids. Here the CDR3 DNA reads TGTGCCAGTAGTATAGATCACAGGGGAATTGAGCAGTTCTTC. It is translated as CASSIDHRGIEQFF.

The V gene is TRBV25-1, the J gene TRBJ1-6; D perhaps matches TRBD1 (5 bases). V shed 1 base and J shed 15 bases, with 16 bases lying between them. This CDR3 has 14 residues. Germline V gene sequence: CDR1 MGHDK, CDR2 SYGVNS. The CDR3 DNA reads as TGTGCCAGCAGTGAATTTGGGTTGTGGGGGGACCTCCACTTT. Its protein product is CASSEFGLWGDLHF.